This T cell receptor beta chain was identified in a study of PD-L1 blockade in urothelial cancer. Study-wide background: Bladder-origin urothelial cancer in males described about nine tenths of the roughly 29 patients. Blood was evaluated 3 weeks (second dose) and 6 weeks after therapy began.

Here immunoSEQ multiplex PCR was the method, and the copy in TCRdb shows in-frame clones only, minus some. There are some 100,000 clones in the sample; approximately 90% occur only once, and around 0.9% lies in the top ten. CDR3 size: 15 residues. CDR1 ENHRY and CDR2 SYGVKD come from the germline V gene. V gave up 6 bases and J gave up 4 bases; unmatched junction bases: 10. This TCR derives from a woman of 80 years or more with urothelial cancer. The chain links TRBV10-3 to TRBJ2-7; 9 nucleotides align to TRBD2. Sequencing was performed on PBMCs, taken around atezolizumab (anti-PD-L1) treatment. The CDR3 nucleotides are TGTGCCATCAGAGGATTAGCGGGAGAACCTTACGAGCAGTACTTC. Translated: CAIRGLAGEPYEQYF.